This TCR beta chain derives from a study of blood T cell repertoires in COVID-19. The overall study: Sites across the United States, Italy and Spain contributed samples from acute and convalescent COVID-19. From T cells, B-cell-depleted T cells, or PBMCs came the material, which was cDNA or gDNA.

The V gene end was trimmed by 5 bases and the J gene end by 1 base; junction bases not matched to a gene: 1. Germline V gene sequence: CDR1 SSHAT, CDR2 FNYEAQ (reference sequence). This CDR3 is 14 amino acids long. In the original analysis: Scientists estimated how many nucleated cells there were by amplifying reference gene primers. Repertoires were generated with immunoSEQ multiplex PCR, while TCRdb's copy carries only in-frame clones and drops some. V and J calls plus clone size are reproduced from that table; the DNA served to infer D and trimming. The data contain 150,000 or so clones, roughly 83% of them seen just once; the ten biggest clones take up 13% to 15%.

Specimen: peripheral blood. The sequence came from a man between 18 and 29 years old with active or convalescent COVID-19. The V gene is TRBV7-7, the J gene TRBJ2-3; 9 nucleotides agree with TRBD2. Written as DNA, the CDR3 is TGTGCCAGCAGCCCTAGCGGGGGCACAGATACGCAGTATTTT. Its protein product is CASSPSGGTDTQYF.